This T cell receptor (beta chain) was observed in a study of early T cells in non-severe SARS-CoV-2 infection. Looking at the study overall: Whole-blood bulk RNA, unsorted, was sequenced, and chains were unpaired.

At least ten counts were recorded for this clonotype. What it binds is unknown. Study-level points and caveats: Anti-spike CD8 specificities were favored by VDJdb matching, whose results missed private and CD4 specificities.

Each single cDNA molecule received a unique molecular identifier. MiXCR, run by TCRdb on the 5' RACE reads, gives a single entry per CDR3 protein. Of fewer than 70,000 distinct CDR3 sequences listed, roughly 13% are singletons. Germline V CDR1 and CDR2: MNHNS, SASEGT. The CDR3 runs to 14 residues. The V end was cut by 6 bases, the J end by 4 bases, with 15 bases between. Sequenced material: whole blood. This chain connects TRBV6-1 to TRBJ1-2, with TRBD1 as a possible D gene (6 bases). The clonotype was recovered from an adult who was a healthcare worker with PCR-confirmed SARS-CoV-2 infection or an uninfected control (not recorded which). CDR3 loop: CASSQNRDFYGYTF. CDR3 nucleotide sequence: TGTGCCAGCAGCCAGAACAGGGACTTCTATGGCTACACCTTC.